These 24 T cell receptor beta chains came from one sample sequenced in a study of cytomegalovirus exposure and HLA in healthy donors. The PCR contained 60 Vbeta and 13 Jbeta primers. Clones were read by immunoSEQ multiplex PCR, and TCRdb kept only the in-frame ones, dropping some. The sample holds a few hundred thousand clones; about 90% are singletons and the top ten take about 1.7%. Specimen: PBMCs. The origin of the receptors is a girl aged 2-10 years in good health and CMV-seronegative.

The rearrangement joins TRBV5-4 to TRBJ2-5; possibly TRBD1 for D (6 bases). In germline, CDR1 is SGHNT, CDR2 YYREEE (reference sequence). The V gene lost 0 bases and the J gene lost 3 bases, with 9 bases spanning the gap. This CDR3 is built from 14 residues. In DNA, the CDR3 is TGTGCCAGCAGCTTGGAAGGGGGTAAAGAGACCCAGTACTTC. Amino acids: CASSLEGGKETQYF.

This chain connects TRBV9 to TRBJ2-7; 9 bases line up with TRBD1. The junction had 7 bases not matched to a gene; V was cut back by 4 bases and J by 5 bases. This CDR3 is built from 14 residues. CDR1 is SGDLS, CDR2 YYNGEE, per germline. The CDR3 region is CASSLGTGMNEQYF. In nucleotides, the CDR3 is TGTGCCAGCAGCCTTGGGACAGGGATGAACGAGCAGTACTTC.

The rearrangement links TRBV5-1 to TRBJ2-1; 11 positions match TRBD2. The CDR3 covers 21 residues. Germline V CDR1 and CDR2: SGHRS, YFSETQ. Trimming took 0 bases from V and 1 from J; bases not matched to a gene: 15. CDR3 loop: CASSLEARRLAGGESYNEQFF. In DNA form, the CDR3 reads TGCGCCAGCAGCTTGGAGGCCCGGCGGCTAGCGGGGGGCGAGTCCTACAATGAGCAGTTCTTC.

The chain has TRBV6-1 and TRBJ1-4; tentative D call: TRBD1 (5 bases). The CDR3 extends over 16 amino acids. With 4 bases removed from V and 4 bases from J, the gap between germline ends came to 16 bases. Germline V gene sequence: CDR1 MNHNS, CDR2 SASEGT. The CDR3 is CASSASGSFGNEKLFF. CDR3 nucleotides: TGTGCCAGCAGTGCTTCAGGGTCTTTTGGTAATGAAAAACTGTTTTTT.

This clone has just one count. The CDR3: CASTPGDVGETQYF. CDR3 nucleotides: TGTGCCAGCACCCCGGGAGATGTTGGAGAGACCCAGTACTTC. J is TRBJ2-5 and V is TRBV6-5, with D maybe TRBD2 (6 bases). The CDR3 length is 14 residues. Deletions cut 7 bases from V and 4 bases from J, with 16 bases between. Looked up from germline, CDR1 is MNHEY and CDR2 is SVGAGI.

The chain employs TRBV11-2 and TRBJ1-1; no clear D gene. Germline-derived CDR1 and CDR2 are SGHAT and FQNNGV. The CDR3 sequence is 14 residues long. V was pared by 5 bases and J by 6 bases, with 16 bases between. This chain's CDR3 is CASSDPDTVAEAFF. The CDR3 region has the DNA TGTGCCAGCAGCGACCCAGACACCGTGGCTGAAGCTTTCTTT.

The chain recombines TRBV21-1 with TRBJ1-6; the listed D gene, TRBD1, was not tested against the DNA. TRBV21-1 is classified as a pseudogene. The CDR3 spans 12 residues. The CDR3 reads CASSYQGSPLHF. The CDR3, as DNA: TGTGCCAGCAGCTATCAGGGGTCACCCCTCCACTTT.

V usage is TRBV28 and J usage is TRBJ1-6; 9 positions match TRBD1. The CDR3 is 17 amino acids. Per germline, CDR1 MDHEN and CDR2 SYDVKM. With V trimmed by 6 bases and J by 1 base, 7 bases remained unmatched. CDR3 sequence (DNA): TGTGCCAGCAGATCCGGGACAGGGAGATCCTATAATTCACCCCTCCACTTT. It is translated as CASRSGTGRSYNSPLHF.

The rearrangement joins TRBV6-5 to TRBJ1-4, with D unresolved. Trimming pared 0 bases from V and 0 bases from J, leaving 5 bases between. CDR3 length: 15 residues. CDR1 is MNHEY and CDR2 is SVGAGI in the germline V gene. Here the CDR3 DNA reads TGTGCCAGCAGTTACTCGGGAGCAACTAATGAAAAACTGTTTTTT. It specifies CASSYSGATNEKLFF.

CDR3 sequence: CASSLGGGTVMNTEAFF. The CDR3 DNA sequence: TGTGCCAGCAGCTTGGGTGGCGGGACAGTCATGAACACTGAAGCTTTCTTT. This chain links TRBV5-5 with TRBJ1-1; 7 nucleotides line up with TRBD1. The length of the CDR3 is 17 residues. The germline V gene encodes CDR1 SGHKS and CDR2 YYEKEE (reference sequence). V lost 0 bases and J lost 0; bases outside the gene matches: 8.

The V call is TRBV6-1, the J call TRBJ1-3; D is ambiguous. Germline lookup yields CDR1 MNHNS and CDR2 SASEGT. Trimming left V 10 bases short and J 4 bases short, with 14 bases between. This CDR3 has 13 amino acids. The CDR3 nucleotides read TGTGCCACCCAAGTGAGGGAAGGAAACACCATATATTTT. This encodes CATQVREGNTIYF.

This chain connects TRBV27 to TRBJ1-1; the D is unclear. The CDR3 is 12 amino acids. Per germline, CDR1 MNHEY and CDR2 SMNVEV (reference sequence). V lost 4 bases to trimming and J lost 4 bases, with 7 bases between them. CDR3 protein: CASSSGSTEAFF. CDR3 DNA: TGTGCCAGCAGTTCGGGTAGCACTGAAGCTTTCTTT.

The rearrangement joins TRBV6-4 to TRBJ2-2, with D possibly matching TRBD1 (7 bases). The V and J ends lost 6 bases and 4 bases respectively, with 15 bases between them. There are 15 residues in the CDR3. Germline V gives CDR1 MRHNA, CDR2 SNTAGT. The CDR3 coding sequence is TGTGCCAGCAGGCCGCGGGACAGTTCCACCGGGGAGCTGTTTTTT. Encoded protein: CASRPRDSSTGELFF.

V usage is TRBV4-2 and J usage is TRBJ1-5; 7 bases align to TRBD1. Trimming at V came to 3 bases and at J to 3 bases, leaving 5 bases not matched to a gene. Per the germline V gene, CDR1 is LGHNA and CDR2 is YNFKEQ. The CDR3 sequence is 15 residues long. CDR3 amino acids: CASSQEGQVNQPQHF. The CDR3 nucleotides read TGTGCCAGCAGCCAGGAAGGACAGGTCAATCAGCCCCAGCATTTT.

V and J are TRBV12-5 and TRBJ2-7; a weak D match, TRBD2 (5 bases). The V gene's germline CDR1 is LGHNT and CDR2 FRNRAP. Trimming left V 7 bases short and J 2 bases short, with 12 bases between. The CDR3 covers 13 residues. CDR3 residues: CASAPGITYEQYF. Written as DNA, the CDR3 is TGTGCTAGTGCCCCCGGGATTACCTACGAGCAGTACTTC.

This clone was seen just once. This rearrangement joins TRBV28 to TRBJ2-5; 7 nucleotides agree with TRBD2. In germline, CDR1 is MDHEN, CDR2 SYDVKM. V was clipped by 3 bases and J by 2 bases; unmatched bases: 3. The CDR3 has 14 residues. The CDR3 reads CASSLGGVQETQYF. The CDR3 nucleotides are TGTGCCAGCAGTTTGGGGGGGGTGCAAGAGACCCAGTACTTC.

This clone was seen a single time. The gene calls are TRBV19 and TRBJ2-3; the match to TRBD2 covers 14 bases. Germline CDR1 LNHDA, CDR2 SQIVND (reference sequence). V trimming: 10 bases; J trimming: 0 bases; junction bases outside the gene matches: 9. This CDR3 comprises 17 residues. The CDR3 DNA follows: TGTGCCACCGCTCCGGGACTAGCGGGAGCTAGCACAGATACGCAGTATTTT. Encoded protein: CATAPGLAGASTDTQYF.

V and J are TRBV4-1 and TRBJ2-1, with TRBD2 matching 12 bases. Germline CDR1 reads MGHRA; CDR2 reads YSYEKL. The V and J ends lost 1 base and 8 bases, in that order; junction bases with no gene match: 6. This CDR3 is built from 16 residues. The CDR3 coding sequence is TGCGCCAGCAGCCAAGGCCGACTAGCGGGAGCCGATGAGCAGTTCTTC. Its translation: CASSQGRLAGADEQFF.

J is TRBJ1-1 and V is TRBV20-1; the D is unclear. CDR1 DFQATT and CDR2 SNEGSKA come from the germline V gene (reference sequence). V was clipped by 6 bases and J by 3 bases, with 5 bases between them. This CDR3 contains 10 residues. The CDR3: CSAVDTEAFF. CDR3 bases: TGCAGTGCAGTAGACACTGAAGCTTTCTTT.

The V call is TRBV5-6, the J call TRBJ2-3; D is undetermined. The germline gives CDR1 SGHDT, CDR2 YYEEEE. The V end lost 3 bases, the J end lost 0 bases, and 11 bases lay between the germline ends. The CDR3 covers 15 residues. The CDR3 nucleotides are TGTGCCAGCAGCTGGGCCTACAGAAGCACAGATACGCAGTATTTT. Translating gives CASSWAYRSTDTQYF.

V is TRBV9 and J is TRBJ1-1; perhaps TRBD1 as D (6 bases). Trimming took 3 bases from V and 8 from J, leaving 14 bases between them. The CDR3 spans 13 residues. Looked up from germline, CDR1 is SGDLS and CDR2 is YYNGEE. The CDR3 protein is CASSASPGTEAFF. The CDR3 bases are TGTGCCAGCAGCGCCTCACCTGGGACAGAAGCTTTCTTT. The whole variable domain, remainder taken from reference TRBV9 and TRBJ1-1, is DSGVTQTPKHLITATGQRVTLRCSPRSGDLSVYWYQQSLDQGLQFLIQYYNGEERAKGNILERFSAQQFPDLHSELNLSSLELGDSALYFCASSASPGTEAFFGQGTRLTVV.

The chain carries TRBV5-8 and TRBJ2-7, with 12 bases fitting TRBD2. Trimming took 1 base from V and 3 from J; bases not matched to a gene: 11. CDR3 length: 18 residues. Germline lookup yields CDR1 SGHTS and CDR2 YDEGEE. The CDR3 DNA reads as TGTGCCAGCAGCTTGATCGGGTCCCAGGGACTAGCGGGCTACGAGCAGTACTTC. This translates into CASSLIGSQGLAGYEQYF.

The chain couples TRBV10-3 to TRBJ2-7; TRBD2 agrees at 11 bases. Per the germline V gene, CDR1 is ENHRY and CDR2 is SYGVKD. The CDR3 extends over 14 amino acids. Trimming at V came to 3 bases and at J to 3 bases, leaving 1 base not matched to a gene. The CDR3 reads CAISEGTSGYEQYF. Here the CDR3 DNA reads TGTGCCATCAGTGAAGGGACTAGCGGCTACGAGCAGTACTTC.

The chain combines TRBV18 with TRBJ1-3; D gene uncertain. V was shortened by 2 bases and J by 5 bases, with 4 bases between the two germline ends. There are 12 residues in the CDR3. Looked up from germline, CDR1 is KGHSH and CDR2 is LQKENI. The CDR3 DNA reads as TGTGCCAGCTCACCAGAGAGAAACACCATATATTTT. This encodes CASSPERNTIYF.